This is a list of T cell receptor beta chains from one sample in a study of cytomegalovirus exposure and HLA in healthy donors. The assay was immunoSEQ multiplex PCR, and TCRdb's table has in-frame clones only and misses some. The sample shows approximately 200,000 clones, around nine tenths of them seen only once. The sequenced sample consisted of PBMCs. The receptors stem from a woman in her late teens or twenties in good health and CMV-seronegative. The CDR3 runs from the conserved cysteine through the conserved F or W. D genes are given only for firm matches. Rows may omit the clone size; those that give it use once, few, many or a size class.

TRBD1	TRBV28	.	TRBJ1-1	CASSLTGGGTEAFF	TGTGCCAGCAGTTTGACAGGGGGCGGGACTGAAGCTTTCTTT
.	TRBV9	.	TRBJ2-1	CASSVAGKGAWIVNEQFF	TGTGCCAGCAGCGTAGCGGGAAAGGGAGCGTGGATTGTGAATGAGCAGTTCTTC
TRBD1	TRBV27	.	TRBJ1-5	CASSKYRGESNQPQHF	TGTGCCAGCAGTAAATACAGGGGAGAGAGCAATCAGCCCCAGCATTTT
TRBD1	TRBV27	.	TRBJ2-5	CASSAADRDGETQYF	TGTGCCAGCAGTGCCGCGGACAGGGACGGAGAGACCCAGTACTTC
.	TRBV25-1	.	TRBJ1-2	CASSELQGPNYGYTF	TGTGCCAGCAGTGAACTACAGGGACCGAACTATGGCTACACCTTC
TRBD2	TRBV18	.	TRBJ2-1	CASSPNSGRGHEQFF	TGTGCCAGCTCACCCAATAGCGGGAGAGGTCATGAGCAGTTCTTC
.	TRBV19	few	TRBJ1-6	CASSIGSSPLHF	TGTGCCAGTAGTATCGGGAGTTCACCCCTCCACTTT
.	TRBV2	once	TRBJ2-5	CASDLAGTQYF	TGTGCCAGCGACCTCGCGGGGACCCAGTACTTC
TRBD1	TRBV5-4	once	TRBJ1-1	CASSPGQGRGAATEAFF	TGTGCCAGCAGCCCGGGACAGGGGAGGGGTGCGGCTACTGAAGCTTTCTTT
.	TRBV4-1	.	TRBJ2-7	CASSQVVGHSYEQYF	TGCGCCAGCAGCCAAGTTGTGGGACACTCCTACGAGCAGTACTTC
.	TRBV30	.	TRBJ1-4	CAFPLGPFNEKLFF	TGTGCCTTCCCCCTGGGCCCATTTAATGAAAAACTGTTTTTT
TRBD2	TRBV7-2	.	TRBJ2-1	CASSSGGLALNEQFF	TGTGCCAGCAGCTCGGGCGGACTAGCGCTCAATGAGCAGTTCTTC
TRBD2	TRBV7-2	.	TRBJ2-3	CASSPNPLARGTDTQYF	TGTGCCAGCAGCCCCAACCCACTAGCGCGGGGGACAGATACGCAGTATTTT
TRBD1	TRBV27	.	TRBJ2-7	CASSSLGGDRGFSYEQYF	TGTGCCAGCAGTTCGCTAGGGGGCGACAGGGGGTTTTCTTACGAGCAGTACTTC
TRBD1	TRBV7-8	.	TRBJ2-7	CASSSGQGDEQYF	TGTGCCAGCAGCTCGGGACAGGGAGACGAGCAGTACTTC
TRBD2	TRBV11-3	.	TRBJ2-5	CASSVSGKETQYF	TGTGCCAGCAGCGTTAGCGGGAAGGAGACCCAGTACTTC
.	TRBV19	.	TRBJ2-5	CASSINQETQYF	TGTGCCAGTAGTATTAATCAAGAGACCCAGTACTTC
.	TRBV21-1	.	TRBJ2-3	CASRQLGPAGDTQYF	TGTGCCAGCCGTCAGTTAGGGCCGGCAGGGGATACGCAGTATTTT
TRBD1	TRBV6-6	.	TRBJ2-1	CASSYSTRDRVNEQFF	TGTGCCAGCAGTTACTCGACCCGGGACAGGGTCAATGAGCAGTTCTTC
.	TRBV30	.	TRBJ2-7	CAWSGWDRGWYEQYF	TGTGCCTGGAGTGGTTGGGATAGGGGTTGGTACGAGCAGTACTTC
TRBD1	TRBV18	.	TRBJ1-2	CASSPAGTDNYGYTF	TGTGCCAGCTCACCTGCTGGGACAGATAACTATGGCTACACCTTC
TRBD2	TRBV5-1	.	TRBJ2-2	CASSQKTSGSSPGELFF	TGCGCCAGCAGCCAGAAGACTAGCGGGAGTTCTCCCGGGGAGCTGTTTTTT
.	TRBV30	.	TRBJ1-2	CAWKRQEANYGYTF	TGTGCCTGGAAAAGACAGGAAGCTAACTATGGCTACACCTTC
TRBD1	TRBV28	.	TRBJ1-6	CASSFRDRNLSPLHF	TGTGCCAGCAGTTTCCGGGACAGGAACCTTTCACCCCTCCACTTT
.	TRBV29-1	.	TRBJ1-2	CSVTTSTYGYTF	TGCAGCGTTACTACCTCGACTTACGGCTACACCTTC
TRBD2	TRBV30	.	TRBJ2-3	CACQGLAGGIWRSGTDTQYF	TGTGCCTGCCAAGGACTAGCGGGAGGTATCTGGCGCTCCGGCACAGATACGCAGTATTTT
.	TRBV15	.	TRBJ1-6	CATSRLSGADSPLHF	TGTGCCACCAGCAGACTTAGTGGGGCAGATTCACCCCTCCACTTT
.	TRBV4-2	.	TRBJ2-7	CASSQDVRVGSYEQYF	TGTGCCAGCAGCCAAGATGTCAGGGTGGGTTCCTACGAGCAGTACTTC
.	TRBV7-2	once	TRBJ1-1	CASRRTGNTEAFF	TGTGCCAGCAGACGAACAGGGAACACTGAAGCTTTCTTT
.	TRBV7-2	.	TRBJ2-5	CASSRTGKTQYF	TGTGCCAGCAGCCGGACTGGAAAAACCCAGTACTTC
TRBD2	TRBV4-2	few	TRBJ2-7	CASSEGLAGGEQYF	TGTGCCAGCAGCGAGGGACTAGCGGGTGGGGAGCAGTACTTC